Presented here are 16 T cell receptor beta chains from one specimen sequenced in a study of T cell responses to AZD1222 COVID-19 vaccine. Clones were sequenced by immunoSEQ multiplex PCR, and TCRdb holds only the in-frame ones, with some missing. The sample comprises about 130,000 clones, roughly 91% of which are singletons, and 2.8% rests with the top ten. The sequencing here drew on peripheral blood, taken on day 0 of AZD1222 vaccination. The receptor set was obtained from an adult in good health.

The chain has TRBV19 and TRBJ2-3; maybe TRBD1 (7 bases). The CDR3 extends over 15 amino acids. Trimming removed 6 bases from V and 6 bases from J, with 19 bases in between. Germline lookup yields CDR1 LNHDA and CDR2 SQIVND (reference sequence). CDR3 in amino acids: CASRRGTAGADTQYF. In DNA, the CDR3 is TGTGCCAGTAGGCGCGGGACAGCGGGCGCGGATACGCAGTATTTT. The full variable domain, rest sourced from reference TRBV19 and TRBJ2-3, is DGGITQSPKYLFRKEGQNVTLSCEQNLNHDAMYWYRQDPGQGLRLIYYSQIVNDFQKGDIAEGYSVSREKKESFPLTVTSAQKNPTAFYLCASRRGTAGADTQYFGPGTRLTVL.

A single count supports this clone. This rearrangement joins TRBV3-1 (or the pseudogene TRBV3-2) to TRBJ2-1, with TRBD2 identical over 8 bases. The V gene's germline CDR1 is LGHDT and CDR2 YNNKEL (reference sequence). This CDR3 has 13 residues. V shed 6 bases, J shed 9 bases, and the junction held 7 bases outside the gene matches. The CDR3 region is CASSKREWGEQFF. DNA of the CDR3: TGTGCCAGCAGTAAGCGGGAGTGGGGTGAGCAGTTCTTC.

This clone was recorded only once. The chain couples TRBV19 to TRBJ1-1; 9 bases are a match to TRBD1. The CDR3 is 14 residues long. Germline CDR1 is LNHDA and CDR2 is SQIVND (reference sequence). J gave up 5 bases and V 4 bases, and 5 bases lay outside the gene matches. The CDR3 spells CASSRRGQGTEAFF. For the CDR3, the DNA is TGTGCCAGTAGTAGGAGGGGACAGGGTACTGAAGCTTTCTTT.

V usage is TRBV4-1 and J usage is TRBJ1-1, with D unresolved. The V gene lost 1 base and the J gene lost 1 base, with 10 bases spanning the gap. This CDR3 is built from 15 residues. The germline CDR1 and CDR2 sequences are MGHRA and YSYEKL. The CDR3 is CASSQVTRPNTEAFF. The CDR3 region has the DNA TGCGCCAGCAGCCAAGTTACTAGGCCGAACACTGAAGCTTTCTTT.

The V call is TRBV5-4, the J call TRBJ1-5, with D possibly being TRBD1 (6 bases). CDR1 is SGHNT, CDR2 YYREEE, per germline (reference sequence). The CDR3 contains 14 residues. V was shortened by 0 bases and J by 5 bases, with 9 bases between the two germline ends. CDR3 in amino acids: CASSLDRAYQPQHF. The CDR3 DNA follows: TGTGCCAGCAGCTTGGACAGGGCGTATCAGCCCCAGCATTTT.

V and J are TRBV29-1 and TRBJ2-7; TRBD2 matches at 8 bases. The CDR3 is 13 amino acids. With 3 bases clipped from V and 2 bases from J, the junction kept 3 bases outside the gene matches. Germline CDR1 and CDR2: SQVTM and ANQGSEA. CDR3 protein: CSVDGSGTYEQYF. CDR3 coding DNA: TGCAGCGTTGATGGTAGCGGGACCTACGAGCAGTACTTC.

This clone was seen only a few times. The chain couples TRBV28 to TRBJ2-7; tentatively, D is TRBD2 (5 bases). V lost 5 bases and J 2 bases, leaving 25 bases between the germline ends. There are 18 residues in the CDR3. Looked up from germline, CDR1 is MDHEN and CDR2 is SYDVKM. CDR3 bases: TGTGCCAGCAGTCTCCAGGACTTGGAGGATGGTGGAGCCTACGAGCAGTACTTC. Its translation: CASSLQDLEDGGAYEQYF.

The rearrangement joins TRBV6-5 to TRBJ1-1, with 10 bases aligning to TRBD1. This CDR3 region has 14 residues. CDR1 and CDR2 (germline): MNHEY, SVGAGI. V was clipped by 5 bases and J by 10 bases; unmatched bases: 10. CDR3 sequence reads: CASSTGQGPSGAFF. The CDR3 region has the DNA TGTGCCAGCAGTACGGGACAGGGGCCCTCTGGAGCTTTCTTT.

V usage is TRBV11-3 and J usage is TRBJ2-5; a weak D match, TRBD2 (5 bases). This CDR3 region has 15 residues. Germline V gives CDR1 SGHNT, CDR2 YENEEA. V was cut by 1 base and J by 5 bases, with 14 bases left in between. In DNA, the CDR3 is TGTGCCAGCAGCTTAGGTGGGCCGCGAGGGGAGACCCAGTACTTC. This codes for CASSLGGPRGETQYF.

The V and J genes are TRBV5-1 and TRBJ2-7, with D possibly matching TRBD2 (5 bases). CDR3 length equals 12 residues. V was shortened by 4 bases and J by 3 bases, with 8 bases between the two germline ends. Germline V gives CDR1 SGHRS, CDR2 YFSETQ. Here the CDR3 reads CASSNGNYEQYF. The CDR3 DNA sequence: TGCGCCAGCAGCAACGGGAACTACGAGCAGTACTTC.

The chain recombines TRBV19 with TRBJ1-1, with D perhaps TRBD1 (5 bases). Germline CDR1 is LNHDA and CDR2 is SQIVND (reference sequence). V was shortened by 2 bases and J by 0 bases, with 10 bases between the two germline ends. This CDR3 is built from 15 residues. The CDR3 spells CASSISGTLNTEAFF. The CDR3 DNA reads as TGTGCCAGTAGTATATCGGGGACCCTGAACACTGAAGCTTTCTTT.

V usage is TRBV7-3 and J usage is TRBJ2-1, with D perhaps TRBD2 (6 bases). CDR1 and CDR2 from the germline V gene are SGHTA and FQGTGA. The CDR3 is 18 residues long. V gave up 0 bases and J gave up 0 bases, with 15 bases separating them. CDR3 amino acids: CASSLTGSSASSYNEQFF. DNA of the CDR3: TGTGCCAGCAGCTTAACTGGGTCTAGCGCAAGCTCCTACAATGAGCAGTTCTTC.

The chain uses TRBV3-1 (or the pseudogene TRBV3-2) and TRBJ1-2, with unresolved D. This CDR3 region has 11 residues. V was trimmed by 8 bases and J by 8 bases, leaving 12 bases between them. CDR1 is LGHDT, CDR2 YNNKEL, per germline (reference sequence). The CDR3 protein is CASYRSGGYTF. DNA of the CDR3: TGTGCCAGCTACAGATCCGGGGGCTACACCTTC.

The chain uses TRBV29-1 and TRBJ2-2; the D gene is possibly TRBD2 (6 bases). The CDR3 is 14 residues long. CDR1 is SQVTM and CDR2 is ANQGSEA in the germline V gene. V gave up 7 bases and J gave up 6 bases, with 18 bases separating them. The CDR3: CSASGDRLAGELFF. In DNA, the CDR3 is TGCAGCGCCTCGGGGGATAGATTGGCCGGGGAGCTGTTTTTT.

The count of this clone is one. The chain has TRBV18 and TRBJ2-3, with TRBD2 matching 11 bases. The CDR3 has 18 residues. Germline loops: CDR1 KGHSH, CDR2 LQKENI. V trimming: 6 bases; J trimming: 0 bases; junction bases outside the gene matches: 11. CDR3 loop: CASSLAGGHLKSTDTQYF. CDR3 DNA sequence: TGTGCCAGCTCGCTAGCGGGAGGCCACTTAAAGAGCACAGATACGCAGTATTTT.

This rearrangement joins TRBV6-5 to TRBJ1-2; 8 nucleotides agree with TRBD1. Germline-derived CDR1 and CDR2 are MNHEY and SVGAGI. The CDR3 has 15 residues. The J segment lost 3 bases and the V segment lost 2 bases, leaving 5 bases of the junction unmatched. The CDR3 loop is CASSYRPTGDYGYTF. CDR3 sequence (DNA): TGTGCCAGCAGTTACCGACCGACAGGGGACTATGGCTACACCTTC.